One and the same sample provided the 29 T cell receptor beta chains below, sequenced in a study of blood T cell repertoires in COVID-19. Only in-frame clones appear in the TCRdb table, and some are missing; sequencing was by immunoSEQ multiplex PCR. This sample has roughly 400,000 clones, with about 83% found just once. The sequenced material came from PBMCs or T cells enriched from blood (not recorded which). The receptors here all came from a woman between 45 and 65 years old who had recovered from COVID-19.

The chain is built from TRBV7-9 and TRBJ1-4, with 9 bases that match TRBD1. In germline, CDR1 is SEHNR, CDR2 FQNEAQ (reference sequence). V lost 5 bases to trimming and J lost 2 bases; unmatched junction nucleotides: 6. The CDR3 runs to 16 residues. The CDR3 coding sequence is TGTGCCAGCAGCCCCTCGGACAGGGGCACTAATGAAAAACTGTTTTTT. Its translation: CASSPSDRGTNEKLFF.

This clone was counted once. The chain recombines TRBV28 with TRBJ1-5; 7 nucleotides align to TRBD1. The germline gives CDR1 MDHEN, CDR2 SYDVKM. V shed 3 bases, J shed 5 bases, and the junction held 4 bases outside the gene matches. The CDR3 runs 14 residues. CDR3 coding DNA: TGTGCCAGCAGTTTGGCCAGGGGGTATCAGCCCCAGCATTTT. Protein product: CASSLARGYQPQHF.

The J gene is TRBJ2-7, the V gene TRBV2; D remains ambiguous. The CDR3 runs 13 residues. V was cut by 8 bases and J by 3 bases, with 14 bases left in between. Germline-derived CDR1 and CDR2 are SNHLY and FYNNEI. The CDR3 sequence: CASGLGNHYEQYF. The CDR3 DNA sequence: TGTGCCAGCGGGTTGGGCAACCACTACGAGCAGTACTTC. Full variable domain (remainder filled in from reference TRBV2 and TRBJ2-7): EPEVTQTPSHQVTQMGQEVILRCVPISNHLYFYWYRQILGQKVEFLVSFYNNEISEKSEIFDDQFSVERPDGSNFTLKIRSTKLEDSAMYFCASGLGNHYEQYFGPGTRLTVT.

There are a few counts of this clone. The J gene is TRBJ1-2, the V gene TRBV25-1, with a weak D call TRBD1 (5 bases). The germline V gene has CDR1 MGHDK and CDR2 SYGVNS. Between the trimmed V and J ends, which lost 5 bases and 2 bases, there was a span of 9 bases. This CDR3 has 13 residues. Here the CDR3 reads CASSHTGNYGYTF. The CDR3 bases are TGTGCCAGCAGTCATACAGGAAACTATGGCTACACCTTC.

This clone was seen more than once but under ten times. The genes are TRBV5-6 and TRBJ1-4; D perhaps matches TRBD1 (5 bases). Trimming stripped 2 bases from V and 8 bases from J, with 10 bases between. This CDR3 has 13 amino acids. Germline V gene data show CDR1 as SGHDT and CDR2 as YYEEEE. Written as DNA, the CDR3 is TGTGCCAGCAGCTTACAGGCAAGGGAAAAACTGTTTTTT. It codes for CASSLQAREKLFF. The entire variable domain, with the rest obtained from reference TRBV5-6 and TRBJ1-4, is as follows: DAGVTQSPTHLIKTRGQQVTLRCSPKSGHDTVSWYQQALGQGPQFIFQYYEEEERQRGNFPDRFSGHQFPNYSSELNVNALLLGDSALYLCASSLQAREKLFFGSGTQLSVL.

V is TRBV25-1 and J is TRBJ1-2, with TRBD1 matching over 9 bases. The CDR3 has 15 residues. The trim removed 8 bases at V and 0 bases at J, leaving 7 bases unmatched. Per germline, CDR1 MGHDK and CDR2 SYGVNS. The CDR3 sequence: CASLGTGSSNYGYTF. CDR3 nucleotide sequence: TGTGCCAGCCTAGGGACAGGGAGTTCTAACTATGGCTACACCTTC.

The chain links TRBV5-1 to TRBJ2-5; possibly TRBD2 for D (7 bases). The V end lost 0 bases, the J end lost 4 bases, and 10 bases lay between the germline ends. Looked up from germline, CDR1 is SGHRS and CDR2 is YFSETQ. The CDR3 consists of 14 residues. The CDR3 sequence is CASSLEGGLETQYF. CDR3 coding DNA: TGCGCCAGCAGCTTGGAGGGGGGGCTAGAGACCCAGTACTTC.

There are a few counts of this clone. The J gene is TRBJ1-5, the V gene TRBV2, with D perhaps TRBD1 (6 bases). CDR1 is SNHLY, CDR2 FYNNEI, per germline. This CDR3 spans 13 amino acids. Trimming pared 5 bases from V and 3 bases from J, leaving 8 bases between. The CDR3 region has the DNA TGTGCCAGCAGTAGACAGGTCAATCAGCCCCAGCATTTT. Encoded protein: CASSRQVNQPQHF.

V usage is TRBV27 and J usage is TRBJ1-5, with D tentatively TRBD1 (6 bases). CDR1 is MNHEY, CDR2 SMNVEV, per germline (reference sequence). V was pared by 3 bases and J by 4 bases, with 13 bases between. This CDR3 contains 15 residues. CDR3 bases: TGTGCCAGCAGTTTCTCCCGGGGGGCTAATCAGCCCCAGCATTTT. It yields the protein CASSFSRGANQPQHF.

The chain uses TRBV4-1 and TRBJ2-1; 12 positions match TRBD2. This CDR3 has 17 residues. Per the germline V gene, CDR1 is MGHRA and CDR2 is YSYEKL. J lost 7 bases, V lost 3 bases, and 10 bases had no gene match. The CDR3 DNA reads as TGCGCCAGCAGCCACCTTCTAGCGGGGGGGAGAGAAAATGAGCAGTTCTTC. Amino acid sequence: CASSHLLAGGRENEQFF.

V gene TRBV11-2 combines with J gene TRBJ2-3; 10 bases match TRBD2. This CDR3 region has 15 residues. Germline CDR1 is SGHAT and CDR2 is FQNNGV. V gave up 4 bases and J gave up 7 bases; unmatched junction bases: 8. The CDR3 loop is CASSYSGGAANTQYF. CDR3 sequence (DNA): TGTGCCAGCAGCTACAGCGGGGGGGCTGCGAATACGCAGTATTTT.

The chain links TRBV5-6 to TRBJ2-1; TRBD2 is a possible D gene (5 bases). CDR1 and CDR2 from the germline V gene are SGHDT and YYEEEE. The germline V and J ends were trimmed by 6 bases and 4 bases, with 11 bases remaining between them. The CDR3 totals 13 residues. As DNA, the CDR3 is TGTGCCAGCATAGGTCCGGGGTACAATGAGCAGTTCTTC. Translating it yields CASIGPGYNEQFF. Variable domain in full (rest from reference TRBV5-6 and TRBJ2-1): DAGVTQSPTHLIKTRGQQVTLRCSPKSGHDTVSWYQQALGQGPQFIFQYYEEEERQRGNFPDRFSGHQFPNYSSELNVNALLLGDSALYLCASIGPGYNEQFFGPGTRLTVL.

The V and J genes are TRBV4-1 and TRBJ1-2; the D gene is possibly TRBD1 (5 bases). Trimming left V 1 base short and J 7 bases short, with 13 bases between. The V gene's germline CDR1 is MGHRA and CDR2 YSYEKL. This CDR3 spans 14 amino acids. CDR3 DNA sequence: TGCGCCAGCAGCCAAGTAGGGGTGGTGGGTGGCTACACCTTC. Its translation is CASSQVGVVGGYTF.

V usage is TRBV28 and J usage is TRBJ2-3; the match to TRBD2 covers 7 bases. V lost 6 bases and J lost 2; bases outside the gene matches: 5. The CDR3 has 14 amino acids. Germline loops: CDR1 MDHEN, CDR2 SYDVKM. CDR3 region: CASREAGITDTQYF. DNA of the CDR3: TGTGCCAGCAGGGAAGCGGGGATCACAGATACGCAGTATTTT.

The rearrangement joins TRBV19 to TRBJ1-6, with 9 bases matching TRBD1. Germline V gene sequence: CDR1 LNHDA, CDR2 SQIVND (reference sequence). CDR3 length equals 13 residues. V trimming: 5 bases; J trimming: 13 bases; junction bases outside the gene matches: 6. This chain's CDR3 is CASSAGDRGPLHF. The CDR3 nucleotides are TGTGCCAGTAGTGCCGGAGACAGGGGGCCCCTCCACTTT.

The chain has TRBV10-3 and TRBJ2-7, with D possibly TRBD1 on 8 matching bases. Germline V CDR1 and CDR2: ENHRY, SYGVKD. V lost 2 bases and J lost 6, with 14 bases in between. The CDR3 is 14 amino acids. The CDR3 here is CAISEGQGLREQYF. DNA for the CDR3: TGTGCCATCAGTGAGGGACAGGGACTACGCGAGCAGTACTTC.

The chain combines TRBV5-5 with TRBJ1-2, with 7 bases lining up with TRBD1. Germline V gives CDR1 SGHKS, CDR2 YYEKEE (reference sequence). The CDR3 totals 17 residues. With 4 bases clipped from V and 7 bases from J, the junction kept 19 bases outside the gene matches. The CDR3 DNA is TGTGCCAGCAGCCAGACTCCGGGACAGCTAAACTATGGTGGCTACACCTTC. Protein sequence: CASSQTPGQLNYGGYTF.

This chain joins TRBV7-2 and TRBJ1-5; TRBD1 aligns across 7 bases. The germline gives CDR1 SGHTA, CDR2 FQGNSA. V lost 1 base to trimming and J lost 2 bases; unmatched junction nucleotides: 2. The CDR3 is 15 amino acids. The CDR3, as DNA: TGTGCCAGCAGCTTAGGAGGACAGGGCAATCAGCCCCAGCATTTT. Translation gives CASSLGGQGNQPQHF.

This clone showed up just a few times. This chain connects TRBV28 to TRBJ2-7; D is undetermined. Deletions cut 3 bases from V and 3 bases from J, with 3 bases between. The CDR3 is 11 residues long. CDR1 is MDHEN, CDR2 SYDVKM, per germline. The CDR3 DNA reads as TGTGCCAGCAGTTTCATCTACGAGCAGTACTTC. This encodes CASSFIYEQYF.

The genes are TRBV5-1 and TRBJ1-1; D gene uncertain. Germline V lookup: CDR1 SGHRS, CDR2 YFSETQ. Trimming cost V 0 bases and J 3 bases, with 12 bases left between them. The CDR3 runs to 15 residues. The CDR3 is CASSLGTMEHTEAFF. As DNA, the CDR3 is TGCGCCAGCAGCTTGGGGACTATGGAGCACACTGAAGCTTTCTTT. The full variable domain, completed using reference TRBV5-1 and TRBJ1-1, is KAGVTQTPRYLIKTRGQQVTLSCSPISGHRSVSWYQQTPGQGLQFLFEYFSETQRNKGNFPGRFSGRQFSNSRSEMNVSTLELGDSALYLCASSLGTMEHTEAFFGQGTRLTVV.

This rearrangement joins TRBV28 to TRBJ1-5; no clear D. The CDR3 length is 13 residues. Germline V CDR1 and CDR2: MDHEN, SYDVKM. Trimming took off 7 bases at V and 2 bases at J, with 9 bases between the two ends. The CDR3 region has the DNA TGTGCCAGCAACAGAGTGGGCAATCAGCCCCAGCATTTT. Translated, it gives CASNRVGNQPQHF.

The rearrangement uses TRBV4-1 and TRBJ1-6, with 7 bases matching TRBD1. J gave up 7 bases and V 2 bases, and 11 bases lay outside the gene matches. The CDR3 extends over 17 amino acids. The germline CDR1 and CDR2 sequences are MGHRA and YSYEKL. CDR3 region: CASSQRPGQLGNSPLHF. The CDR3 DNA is TGCGCCAGCAGCCAACGCCCGGGACAGCTGGGGAATTCACCCCTCCACTTT.

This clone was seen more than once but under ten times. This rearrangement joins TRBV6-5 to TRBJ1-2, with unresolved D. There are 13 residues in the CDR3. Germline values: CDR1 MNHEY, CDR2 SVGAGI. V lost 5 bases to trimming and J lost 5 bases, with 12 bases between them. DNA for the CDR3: TGTGCCAGCAGTACGGGTTTTGAGTATGGCTACACCTTC. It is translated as CASSTGFEYGYTF.

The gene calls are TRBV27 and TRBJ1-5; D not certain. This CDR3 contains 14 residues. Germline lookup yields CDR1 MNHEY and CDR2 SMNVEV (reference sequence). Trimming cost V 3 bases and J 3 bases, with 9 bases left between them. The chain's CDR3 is CASSLRGFNQPQHF. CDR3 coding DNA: TGTGCCAGCAGTTTGCGGGGATTCAATCAGCCCCAGCATTTT.

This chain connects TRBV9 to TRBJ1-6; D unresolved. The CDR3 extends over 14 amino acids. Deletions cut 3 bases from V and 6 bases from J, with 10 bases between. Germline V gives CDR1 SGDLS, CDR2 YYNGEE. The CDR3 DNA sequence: TGTGCCAGCAGCGAAATTCAGGCTAATTCACCCCTCCACTTT. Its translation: CASSEIQANSPLHF.

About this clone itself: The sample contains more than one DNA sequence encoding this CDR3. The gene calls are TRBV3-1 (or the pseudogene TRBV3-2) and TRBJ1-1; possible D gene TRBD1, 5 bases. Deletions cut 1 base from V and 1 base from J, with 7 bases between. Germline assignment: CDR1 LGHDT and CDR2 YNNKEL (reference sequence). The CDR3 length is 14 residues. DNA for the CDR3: TGTGCCAGCAGCCAAGTGGGGGGGAACACTGAAGCTTTCTTT. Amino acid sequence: CASSQVGGNTEAFF.

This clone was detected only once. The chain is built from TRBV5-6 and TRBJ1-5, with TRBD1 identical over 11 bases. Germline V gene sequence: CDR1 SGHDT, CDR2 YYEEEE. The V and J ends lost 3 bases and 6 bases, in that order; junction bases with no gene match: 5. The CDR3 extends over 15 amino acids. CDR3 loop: CASSSRTGGFQPQHF. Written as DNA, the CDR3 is TGTGCCAGCAGCTCGAGGACAGGGGGCTTTCAGCCCCAGCATTTT. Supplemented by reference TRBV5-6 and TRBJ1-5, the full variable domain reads DAGVTQSPTHLIKTRGQQVTLRCSPKSGHDTVSWYQQALGQGPQFIFQYYEEEERQRGNFPDRFSGHQFPNYSSELNVNALLLGDSALYLCASSSRTGGFQPQHFGDGTRLSIL.

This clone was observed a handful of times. CDR3: CASSWGQRLETQYF. CDR3 bases: TGTGCCAGCAGCTGGGGACAGCGTCTAGAGACCCAGTACTTC. V is TRBV7-9 and J is TRBJ2-5, with TRBD1 identical over 7 bases. Germline V gene data show CDR1 as SEHNR and CDR2 as FQNEAQ (reference sequence). The CDR3 consists of 14 residues. V dropped 4 bases and J dropped 4; count of bases not matched to a gene: 6.

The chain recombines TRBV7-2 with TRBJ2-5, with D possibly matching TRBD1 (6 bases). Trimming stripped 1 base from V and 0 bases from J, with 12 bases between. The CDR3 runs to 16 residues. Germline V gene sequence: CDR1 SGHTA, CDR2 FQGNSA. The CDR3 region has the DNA TGTGCCAGCAGCTTAGTGGACAGCTGGTACCAAGAGACCCAGTACTTC. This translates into CASSLVDSWYQETQYF.